This T cell receptor (beta chain) was captured in a study of blood T cells in healthy people across ages. Points from the study as a whole: Expanded clonotype shifts may have been confounded, as the donors had an unknown CMV status. In older individuals, TCR beta diversity per million T cells was lower, falling roughly linearly with age.

The sample, about 10 milliliters of peripheral blood, was drawn from each donor. A second about 6 to 12 cycle PCR used barcoded and J-beta primers. Each sample yielded at least 2.5 million CDR3-containing paired-end reads. TCRdb passed the 5' RACE reads through MiXCR, listing each CDR3 protein once. The table includes 650,000 or so distinct CDR3 sequences, 52% detected once. Germline loops: CDR1 SGHRS, CDR2 YFSETQ. The trim removed 3 bases at V and 6 bases at J, leaving 8 bases unmatched. This CDR3 has 16 residues. In regard to this clonotype: What it binds is not known.

The chain is built from TRBV5-1 and TRBJ2-4, with 11 positions matching TRBD1. Sequenced sample: blood. The TCR originated in a woman of 80 years or more in good health. CDR3 in DNA: TGCGCCAGCAGCTCGGGGGACAGGGGGTTTTTAAACATTCAGTACTTC. The encoded protein is CASSSGDRGFLNIQYF.